Listed below are T cell receptor beta chains from one sample, sequenced in a study of post-analysis software for immune sequencing data. Using its own MiXCR run on the PCR reads, TCRdb lists one record per CDR3 protein. The data contain about 620,000 distinct CDR3 sequences, roughly 45% of them seen just once; the ten biggest clones take up roughly 1.7%. Material for sequencing was blood. The receptors originated from a girl between 10 and 17 years old with multiple sclerosis. CDR3s include the opening cysteine and the closing phenylalanine or tryptophan. A D gene is named only where the DNA matches it firmly. Rows give clone size only sometimes, using once, few, many, or a class for an expanded clone.

abundance,j_gene,v_gene,d_gene,CDR3nt,CDR3aa
-,TRBJ1-5,TRBV10-3,-,TGTGCCATCAGTGATCCCAATCAGCCCCAGCATTTT,CAISDPNQPQHF
-,TRBJ1-6,TRBV4-1,-,TGCGCCAGCAGCCAAGTGGGCAGGGTCGTATCACCCCTCCACTTT,CASSQVGRVVSPLHF
-,TRBJ2-7,TRBV10-3,TRBD1,TGTGCCATCAGAGCGACAGGGGGCTGGGGGGAATCCTACGAGCAGTACTTC,CAIRATGGWGESYEQYF
few,TRBJ2-6,TRBV20-1,-,TGCAGTGCTAGGAAACCAGGTCCCAACGTCCTGACTTTC,CSARKPGPNVLTF
-,TRBJ1-1,TRBV7-9,TRBD1,TGTGCCAGCAGCTTACCCACAGGGGAGAGGGAATATGAAGCTTTCTTT,CASSLPTGEREYEAFF
few,TRBJ1-2,TRBV6-4,-,TGTGCCAGCAGTGACTCAGGTGGATATGGCTACACCTTC,CASSDSGGYGYTF
few,TRBJ2-1,TRBV5-1,-,TGCGCCAGCAGCTTTGACCCCGGGAGCGCGCAGTTCTTC,CASSFDPGSAQFF
-,TRBJ1-5,TRBV6-6,TRBD1,TGTGCCAGCAGGGGGACAGCCAATCAGCCCCAGCATTTT,CASRGTANQPQHF
-,TRBJ1-1,TRBV27,-,TGTGCCAGCAGTTGGCGCTTGAACACTGAAGCTTTCTTT,CASSWRLNTEAFF
few,TRBJ1-1,TRBV6-5,-,TGTGCCAGCCACCAATGGACAGTAGAAGCTTTCTTT,CASHQWTVEAFF
-,TRBJ2-3,TRBV10-3,-,TGTGCCATCAGACCAGCGAACGGGCGGAGAGGCACAGATACGCAGTATTTT,CAIRPANGRRGTDTQYF
-,TRBJ2-3,TRBV5-1,TRBD2,TGCGCCAGCAGCTCAGGGACTAGCGGAACTTTCACAGATACGCAGTATTTT,CASSSGTSGTFTDTQYF
-,TRBJ2-7,TRBV5-6,TRBD2,TGTGCCAGCAGCTTCGAGACTAGCGGGTCCTCCTACGAGCAGTACTTC,CASSFETSGSSYEQYF
-,TRBJ2-1,TRBV4-2,-,TGTGCCAGCAGCCAAGAAAAGGAAAGTGAGCAGTTCTTC,CASSQEKESEQFF
-,TRBJ1-5,TRBV6-1,-,TGTGCCAGCAGTGTTAAAGGGAGTGGCAATCAGCCCCAGCATTTT,CASSVKGSGNQPQHF
few,TRBJ2-4,TRBV20-1,-,TGCAGTGCCAGCCGGGATCTAGCCAAAAACATTCAGTACTTC,CSASRDLAKNIQYF
few,TRBJ2-6,TRBV11-2,-,TGTGCCAGCAGCTTAGGAAAAGTGCAGATCTCTGGGGCCAACGTCCTGACTTTC,CASSLGKVQISGANVLTF
-,TRBJ1-1,TRBV24-1,-,TGTCCTACGGGGGGGTTGAACACTGAAGCTTTCTTT,CPTGGLNTEAFF
-,TRBJ1-1,TRBV5-8,TRBD1,TGTGCCAGCAGACCAGACAGGGGCACTGAAGCTTTCTTT,CASRPDRGTEAFF
-,TRBJ2-7,TRBV6-5,TRBD2,TGTGCCAGCAGTTCCTCGACTAGCGGGCCCCACTACGAGCAGTACTTC,CASSSSTSGPHYEQYF
few,TRBJ2-5,TRBV12-3/TRBV12-4,-,TGTGCCAGCAGTTTATTCTTTGAGACCCAGTACTTC,CASSLFFETQYF
few,TRBJ2-4,TRBV9,-,TGTGCCAGCAGCGTATGGGGGGCGCGGGAGCAGTACTTC,CASSVWGAREQYF
-,TRBJ1-2,TRBV20-1,-,TGCAGTGCTGCTTCACAGGGATCTAACTATGGCTACACCTTC,CSAASQGSNYGYTF
few,TRBJ1-4,TRBV5-4,-,TGTGCCAGCAGCCACAACAGGGCAGTTAATGAAAAACTGTTTTTT,CASSHNRAVNEKLFF
-,TRBJ2-1,TRBV11-2,-,TGTGCCAGCAGAGGGAGCTTAGCGAGAAATGAGCAGTTCTTC,CASRGSLARNEQFF
-,TRBJ2-4,TRBV18,-,TGTGCCAGCTCACCACCGTATCCGGCCTCCATTCAGTACTTC,CASSPPYPASIQYF
-,TRBJ1-5,TRBV12-3/TRBV12-4,TRBD1,TGTGCCAGCAGACTAGGGGGACAGGGCGATCAGCCCCAGCATTTT,CASRLGGQGDQPQHF
-,TRBJ1-1,TRBV12-3/TRBV12-4,TRBD1,TGTGCCAGCAGGAGGGGGACAGGGACAAACACTGAAGCTTTCTTT,CASRRGTGTNTEAFF
many,TRBJ2-7,TRBV29-1,-,TGCAGCGTCGGGGACCCCTACGAGCAGTACTTC,CSVGDPYEQYF
-,TRBJ1-2,TRBV7-2,-,TGTGCCAGCAGCTTGAGCGGGGGCTACACCTTC,CASSLSGGYTF
-,TRBJ2-7,TRBV5-5,-,TGTGCCAGCAGCTTGGCCGCGGGCGGCCTCTCCTACGAGCAGTACTTC,CASSLAAGGLSYEQYF
few,TRBJ2-5,TRBV25-1,-,TGTGCCAGCAGTGAGGTGTCCCAAGAGACCCAGTACTTC,CASSEVSQETQYF
-,TRBJ1-4,TRBV25-1,-,TGTGCCACCCGGACGGACCCGAGCGAAAAACTGTTTTTT,CATRTDPSEKLFF
few,TRBJ2-1,TRBV20-1,TRBD2,TGCAGTGCTACTCTTAGCGGGAGGAATGAGCAGTTCTTC,CSATLSGRNEQFF
-,TRBJ2-3,TRBV29-1,TRBD2,TGCAGCGTCGCGACTAGCGGGAGGCTCTATACGCAGTATTTT,CSVATSGRLYTQYF
-,TRBJ2-3,TRBV12-3/TRBV12-4,-,TGTGCCAGCAGTCCGAGAGACAGATACACAGATACGCAGTATTTT,CASSPRDRYTDTQYF
-,TRBJ2-7,TRBV10-3,TRBD2,TGTGCCATCAGTGAGTCGTTAGCGGGGACCTACGAGCAGTACTTC,CAISESLAGTYEQYF
-,TRBJ1-2,TRBV20-1,TRBD1,TGCAGTGCTAGAGAGGGGACAGGGCCCTATGGCTACACCTTC,CSAREGTGPYGYTF
-,TRBJ2-3,TRBV27,TRBD1,TGTGCCAGCAGTCGAGGGGGCCCCAGGAGCACAGATACGCAGTATTTT,CASSRGGPRSTDTQYF
few,TRBJ2-1,TRBV7-2,-,TGTGCCAGCAGCTTGCACCTAGGGGCTTACAATGAGCAGTTCTTC,CASSLHLGAYNEQFF
-,TRBJ1-5,TRBV7-8,-,TGTGCCAGCAGCTTAGCGGGGAAGAGCAATCAGCCCCAGCATTTT,CASSLAGKSNQPQHF
-,TRBJ2-5,TRBV4-1,-,TGCGCCAGCAGCCCCCACCTCTTTCTGGACCAAGAGACCCAGTACTTC,CASSPHLFLDQETQYF
-,TRBJ2-1,TRBV7-9,TRBD2,TGTGCCGGCAGCTTGGGAGGGACTAGCGACCGCTACAATGAGCAGTTCTTC,CAGSLGGTSDRYNEQFF
-,TRBJ1-1,TRBV5-6,-,TGTGCCAGCAGCCCGTGGGGGCGGCCTAAAGCTTTCTTT,CASSPWGRPKAFF
-,TRBJ1-4,TRBV12-3/TRBV12-4,-,TGTGCCAGCAGTTCCCGCTTGAATGAAAAACTGTTTTTT,CASSSRLNEKLFF
-,TRBJ1-6,TRBV5-6,-,TGTGCCAGCAGCTTGGCCCTCGATTCACCCCTCCACTTT,CASSLALDSPLHF
few,TRBJ2-7,TRBV12-3/TRBV12-4,-,TGTGCCAGCAGTTCCCGGACTGCCTACGAGCAGTACTTC,CASSSRTAYEQYF
few,TRBJ2-7,TRBV5-1,-,TGCGCCAGCAGCCCGTTGATGGGGCCCACTGATCCTCTCTCCTACGAGCAGTACTTC,CASSPLMGPTDPLSYEQYF
-,TRBJ2-3,TRBV20-1,-,TGCAGTGCATCTTGGACGGGGCATCGCACGGATACGCAGTATTTT,CSASWTGHRTDTQYF
-,TRBJ1-2,TRBV4-1,-,TGCGCCAGCAGCCAAGTGGGGGCGCAGGGCTACACCTTC,CASSQVGAQGYTF
-,TRBJ2-4,TRBV7-2,-,TGTGCCAGCAGCCCTAGACCCAAGAAAAACATTCAGTACTTC,CASSPRPKKNIQYF
-,TRBJ2-3,TRBV4-2,-,TGTGCCAGCAGCCAAGGCCTAGCGTCTAGCACAGATACGCAGTATTTT,CASSQGLASSTDTQYF
-,TRBJ2-3,TRBV4-1,-,TGCGCCAGCAGCGTACAGGGTAGCACAGATACGCAGTATTTT,CASSVQGSTDTQYF